Below, 22 T cell receptor beta chains from the same sample are listed, as sequenced in a study of T cells after somatic rescue of genetic block. TCRdb keeps only in-frame clones here, not all; method: immunoSEQ multiplex PCR. The sample shows some 15,000 clones, about 70% of them seen only once. Material for sequencing was peripheral blood mononuclear cells (PBMCs). These receptors all stem from a boy younger than 18.

This clone was counted a few times. The V and J genes are TRBV28 and TRBJ2-7; 7 bases are a match to TRBD1. Looked up from germline, CDR1 is MDHEN and CDR2 is SYDVKM. With 6 bases clipped from V and 7 bases from J, the junction kept 6 bases outside the gene matches. The CDR3 covers 12 residues. CDR3 protein: CASRTGVGEQYF. The CDR3 region has the DNA TGTGCCAGCAGAACAGGGGTAGGGGAGCAGTACTTC.

A few counts support this clone. The J gene is TRBJ2-7, the V gene TRBV5-1, with D unclear. Germline loops: CDR1 SGHRS, CDR2 YFSETQ. The CDR3 runs to 14 residues. Trimming left V 0 bases short and J 0 bases short, with 7 bases between. The CDR3 sequence is CASSLVPGSYEQYF. For the CDR3, the DNA is TGCGCCAGCAGCTTGGTTCCAGGCTCCTACGAGCAGTACTTC.

V gene TRBV30 combines with J gene TRBJ2-7, with D possibly being TRBD1 (7 bases). The CDR3 spans 14 residues. The V end was cut by 5 bases, the J end by 2 bases, with 16 bases between. Germline V gene sequence: CDR1 GTSNPN, CDR2 SVGIG (reference sequence). As DNA, the CDR3 is TGTGCCTGGTCCCTCGGGGGACAGACCTACGAGCAGTACTTC. Its protein product is CAWSLGGQTYEQYF. The full variable domain, its missing parts supplied by reference TRBV30 and TRBJ2-7, is SQTIHQWPATLVQPVGSPLSLECTVEGTSNPNLYWYRQAAGRGLQLLFYSVGIGQISSEVPQNLSASRPQDRQFILSSKKLLLSDSGFYLCAWSLGGQTYEQYFGPGTRLTVT.

The V gene is TRBV10-1, the J gene TRBJ1-2, with D hard to call. CDR3 size: 16 residues. V lost 5 bases and J lost 4, with 20 bases in between. Germline V CDR1 and CDR2: WNHNN, SYGVQD (reference sequence). CDR3 DNA: TGCGCCAGCAGTACCGGACGATCGCGAAAGACCTATGGCTACACCTTC. Its protein product is CASSTGRSRKTYGYTF.

This chain links TRBV28 with TRBJ1-4, with a weak D call TRBD1 (6 bases). V was shortened by 1 base and J by 5 bases, with 17 bases between the two germline ends. Germline V gene sequence: CDR1 MDHEN, CDR2 SYDVKM. This CDR3 contains 17 residues. Written as DNA, the CDR3 is TGTGCCAGCAGTTTATCGGGCCAGGGGTTCACAAATGAAAAACTGTTTTTT. Translation gives CASSLSGQGFTNEKLFF.

The chain carries TRBV7-3 and TRBJ2-3; D remains ambiguous. The CDR3 runs to 16 residues. Looked up from germline, CDR1 is SGHTA and CDR2 is FQGTGA. V lost 6 bases, J lost 1 base, and 17 bases lay in between. The CDR3 DNA follows: TGTGCCAGCAGTTTATCCACCGTTAGGGGCACAGATACGCAGTATTTT. The encoded protein is CASSLSTVRGTDTQYF.

The chain combines TRBV7-9 with TRBJ1-6; D call uncertain. V was trimmed by 5 bases and J by 9 bases, leaving 14 bases between them. Germline CDR1 SEHNR, CDR2 FQNEAQ (reference sequence). The CDR3 loop spans 14 amino acids. CDR3 DNA sequence: TGTGCCAGCAGCGCCCAGGATCTGTTTTCACCCCTCCACTTT. It codes for CASSAQDLFSPLHF.

The rearrangement joins TRBV11-2 to TRBJ2-7; 9 bases line up with TRBD1. In germline, CDR1 is SGHAT, CDR2 FQNNGV. The ends lost 0 bases at V and 2 bases at J; junction bases unmatched: 5. This CDR3 comprises 16 residues. CDR3 coding DNA: TGTGCCAGCAGCTTAGATCGGGACAGGGTCGCCTACGAGCAGTACTTC. This gives the protein CASSLDRDRVAYEQYF.

The chain has TRBV2 and TRBJ2-1; the D gene could be TRBD1 or TRBD2 (6 bases each). The germline CDR1 and CDR2 sequences are SNHLY and FYNNEI. V was shortened by 6 bases and J by 1 base, with 10 bases between the two germline ends. The CDR3 contains 14 residues. CDR3 DNA: TGTGCCAGCAGGGGGGGCCCATCCTACAATGAGCAGTTCTTC. Translating gives CASRGGPSYNEQFF. Drawing the rest from reference TRBV2 and TRBJ2-1, the complete variable domain is EPEVTQTPSHQVTQMGQEVILRCVPISNHLYFYWYRQILGQKVEFLVSFYNNEISEKSEIFDDQFSVERPDGSNFTLKIRSTKLEDSAMYFCASRGGPSYNEQFFGPGTRLTVL.

The V gene is TRBV18, the J gene TRBJ2-7, with D hard to call. Germline values: CDR1 KGHSH, CDR2 LQKENI. This CDR3 is 13 amino acids long. The V end lost 6 bases, the J end lost 1 base, and 10 bases lay between the germline ends. As DNA, the CDR3 is TGTGCCAGCTCCCGGACCTCTTCCTACGAGCAGTACTTC. Its protein is CASSRTSSYEQYF.

This clone was counted between two and nine times. This CDR3 reads CASSPRRGSTDTQYF. The CDR3 DNA follows: TGTGCCAGCAGCCCCCGCAGAGGGAGCACAGATACGCAGTATTTT. The chain joins TRBV7-9 to TRBJ2-3; a possible D gene is TRBD2 (5 bases). V was clipped by 5 bases and J by 0 bases, with 12 bases between them. CDR1 is SEHNR, CDR2 FQNEAQ, per germline (reference sequence). This CDR3 region has 15 residues.

CDR3 amino acids: CASRDPGDNEQYF. CDR3 nucleotide sequence: TGTGCCAGCAGGGATCCAGGGGACAACGAGCAGTACTTC. This sequence joins TRBV6-5 and TRBJ2-7, with D possibly matching TRBD1 (6 bases). Trimming took off 6 bases at V and 5 bases at J, with 14 bases between the two ends. This CDR3 is built from 13 residues. The germline gives CDR1 MNHEY, CDR2 SVGAGI.

This sequence joins TRBV18 and TRBJ2-7, with 11 nucleotides matching TRBD1. The CDR3 runs to 19 residues. Germline V CDR1 and CDR2: KGHSH, LQKENI. Germline trimming cut 4 bases from V and 4 bases from J; bases unmatched to any gene: 18. CDR3 protein: CASSLRGQGARKGIYEQYF. The DNA for the CDR3 is TGTGCCAGCTCACTCCGAGGACAGGGGGCGCGTAAGGGAATTTACGAGCAGTACTTC.

This clone occurred once. The chain uses TRBV7-9 and TRBJ2-5, with TRBD1 matching over 7 bases. Germline CDR1 SEHNR, CDR2 FQNEAQ (reference sequence). The CDR3 length is 17 residues. The ends lost 7 bases at V and 4 bases at J; junction bases unmatched: 18. The CDR3 region has the DNA TGTGCCAGCAACCACCTATCGGCGACAGGGTGGTTAGAGACCCAGTACTTC. Translated, it gives CASNHLSATGWLETQYF.

The rearrangement uses TRBV25-1 and TRBJ1-3; no clear D gene. The CDR3 runs to 15 residues. Trimming left V 0 bases short and J 1 base short, with 7 bases between. Germline V lookup: CDR1 MGHDK, CDR2 SYGVNS. Here the CDR3 reads CASSEYGFSGNTIYF. The CDR3 bases are TGTGCCAGCAGTGAATACGGCTTTTCTGGAAACACCATATATTTT.

V usage is TRBV29-1 and J usage is TRBJ1-1, with TRBD1 matching over 8 bases. Germline CDR1 SQVTM, CDR2 ANQGSEA. V lost 6 bases, J lost 2 bases, and 8 bases stayed unmatched. The CDR3 is made up of 14 amino acids. The CDR3 region has the DNA TGCAGCGTAACACCGGACAGGGACAACACTGAAGCTTTCTTT. It specifies CSVTPDRDNTEAFF.

The chain uses TRBV12-5 and TRBJ1-1; weak D call: TRBD1 (5 bases). The V end was cut by 1 base, the J end by 1 base, with 16 bases between. Per germline, CDR1 LGHNT and CDR2 FRNRAP. This CDR3 comprises 17 residues. The CDR3 region has the DNA TGTGCTAGTGGTTTGGACGTAATCGGCGGGGGGAACACTGAAGCTTTCTTT. This sequence encodes CASGLDVIGGGNTEAFF. The whole variable domain, remainder taken from reference TRBV12-5 and TRBJ1-1, is DARVTQTPRHKVTEMGQEVTMRCQPILGHNTVFWYRQTMMQGLELLAYFRNRAPLDDSGMPKDRFSAEMPDATLATLKIQPSEPRDSAVYFCASGLDVIGGGNTEAFFGQGTRLTVV.

The chain carries TRBV10-3 and TRBJ2-1, with a tentative D call TRBD1 (6 bases). From germline, CDR1 is ENHRY and CDR2 SYGVKD. The CDR3 consists of 17 residues. Trimming shortened V by 3 bases and J by 3 bases, and 18 bases separated the two germline ends. The CDR3 DNA reads as TGTGCCATCAGTGACTCGCCTGGGGGCGGAATCTACAATGAGCAGTTCTTC. Its protein product is CAISDSPGGGIYNEQFF.

This chain links TRBV28 with TRBJ2-7, with a possible D match to TRBD2 (7 bases). From germline, CDR1 is MDHEN and CDR2 SYDVKM. CDR3 length: 15 residues. V gave up 3 bases and J gave up 2 bases, with 14 bases separating them. In DNA form, the CDR3 reads TGTGCCAGCAGTTTCGCCGGGGGGCCTACCTACGAGCAGTACTTC. Its protein is CASSFAGGPTYEQYF.

This chain links TRBV6-1 with TRBJ1-2; 10 positions match TRBD1. This CDR3 spans 16 amino acids. Looked up from germline, CDR1 is MNHNS and CDR2 is SASEGT. V gave up 1 base and J gave up 5 bases; unmatched junction bases: 7. CDR3 sequence: CASSEVGQGSGYGYTF. The CDR3 coding sequence is TGTGCCAGCAGTGAAGTGGGACAGGGGTCAGGGTATGGCTACACCTTC.

This chain uses TRBV5-4 with TRBJ2-5, with 12 bases lining up with TRBD2. Trimming cost V 4 bases and J 2 bases; bases outside gene matches: 3. The CDR3 runs 15 residues. Germline V gene lookup returns CDR1 SGHNT and CDR2 YYREEE (reference sequence). CDR3 residues: CASSRTSGVQETQYF. The DNA for the CDR3 is TGTGCCAGCAGCCGGACTAGCGGGGTGCAAGAGACCCAGTACTTC.

The genes are TRBV6-1 and TRBJ1-3, with 9 bases identical to TRBD1. The CDR3 runs to 17 residues. V lost 2 bases, J lost 4 bases, and 9 bases stayed unmatched. The germline gives CDR1 MNHNS, CDR2 SASEGT. CDR3 residues: CASSEPRRTGEGNTIYF. In nucleotides, the CDR3 is TGTGCCAGCAGTGAACCAAGAAGGACAGGGGAAGGAAACACCATATATTTT.